A selection of T cell receptor beta chains follows, all from one sample in a study of beta chain features in type 1 diabetes. The protocol was immunoSEQ multiplex PCR, while the TCRdb copy is restricted to in-frame clones and leaves out a portion. Altogether more than 150,000 clones are present, approximately 9% being singletons, with the ten largest covering 2% to 2.5%. Sequenced: central memory CD4+ T cells from blood. These receptors were obtained from a woman between 18 and 29 years old in good health. The CDR3 runs from the conserved cysteine through the conserved F or W. D genes are given only for firm matches. Expanded clones are given a class, and other clones once, few, many or no size at all.

>NA|TRBV30|TRBJ2-7|NA
TGTGCCTGGTCTTGGACAGCCTACGAGCAGTACTTC
CAWSWTAYEQYF
>NA|TRBV23-1|TRBJ2-7|NA
TGCGCCAGCAGTGGGGGGATAAAAATTTGGCACGAGCAGTACTTC
CASSGGIKIWHEQYF
>NA|TRBV2|TRBJ2-5|NA
TGTGCCAGCAGCACGGGGAGTCCAGAGACCCAGTACTTC
CASSTGSPETQYF
>NA|TRBV11-3|TRBJ2-1|TRBD2
TGTGCCAGCAGCTTAGATCAGGGCGGGAGCAGGTCCTACAATGAGCAGTTCTTC
CASSLDQGGSRSYNEQFF
>many|TRBV5-4|TRBJ2-3|NA
TGTGCCAGCAGCTTGCCAGGCACAGATACGCAGTATTTT
CASSLPGTDTQYF
>NA|TRBV6-5|TRBJ1-6|TRBD1
TGTGCCAGCAGTCGAGACAGGGGGTTGGGGTCACCCCTCCACTTT
CASSRDRGLGSPLHF
>few|TRBV2|TRBJ2-1|NA
TGTGCCAGCAGTGACAGCAATGAGCAGTTCTTC
CASSDSNEQFF
>few|TRBV7-9|TRBJ2-7|TRBD1
TGTGCCAGCACCTCGGCGGACAGGCTCGCCTACGAGCAGTACTTC
CASTSADRLAYEQYF
>few|TRBV6-5|TRBJ2-7|NA
TGTGCCAGCGTAAAGTTTCAGGGATTCTCCTACGAGCAGTACTTC
CASVKFQGFSYEQYF
>many|TRBV5-1|TRBJ2-3|NA
TGCGCCAGCAGCTTGGAAAATAGCGGATCTACAGATACGCAGTATTTT
CASSLENSGSTDTQYF
>NA|TRBV5-1|TRBJ2-4|NA
TGCGCCAGCAGCCTGGACACTACCAAAAACATTCAGTACTTC
CASSLDTTKNIQYF
>few|TRBV5-1|TRBJ2-5|NA
TGCGCCAGCAGCTTGGGAGGCCCGCAAGAGACCCAGTACTTC
CASSLGGPQETQYF
>few|TRBV5-4|TRBJ2-3|TRBD2
TGTGCCAGCAGCTTATGGGGGAGGGCAGATACGCAGTATTTT
CASSLWGRADTQYF
>NA|TRBV5-1|TRBJ1-2|NA
TGCGCCAGCAGGCCTCAAGGGGCGGGAAATGGCTACACCTTC
CASRPQGAGNGYTF
>NA|TRBV30|TRBJ1-5|TRBD1
TGTGCCTGGACGACAGGGAGCAATCAGCCCCAGCATTTT
CAWTTGSNQPQHF
>NA|TRBV6-6|TRBJ2-5|NA
TGTGCCAGCAGTTCCCTGGACTATGGGGCGACCCAGTACTTC
CASSSLDYGATQYF
>NA|TRBV5-6|TRBJ1-1|NA
TGTGCCAGCAGCTTGGGTCCAGGGATGAACACTGAAGCTTTCTTT
CASSLGPGMNTEAFF
>NA|TRBV6-1|TRBJ2-4|TRBD2
TGTGCCAGCAGTGAGACTCCTCCGGGGGGGGAGGGGGCCAAAAACATTCAGTACTTC
CASSETPPGGEGAKNIQYF
>NA|TRBV7-2|TRBJ2-5|NA
TGTGCCAGCAGCTTAGGATGGGGCCTGGGGGAGACCCAGTACTTC
CASSLGWGLGETQYF
>NA|TRBV30|TRBJ1-2|NA
TGTGCCTGGAGTCAGGAGAGGGATGGCTACACCTTC
CAWSQERDGYTF
>NA|TRBV7-2|TRBJ1-2|NA
TGTGCCAGCAGTTCCCGAGGACAGCCGGGGAACTATGGCTACACCTTC
CASSSRGQPGNYGYTF
>few|TRBV2|TRBJ1-6|NA
TGTGCCAGCAGTGTCGGGGGGTTAACCTATAATTCACCCCTCCACTTT
CASSVGGLTYNSPLHF
>few|TRBV6-1|TRBJ2-7|NA
TGTGCCAGCAGCTTTCAGCTCCAGGGGTACGAGCAGTACTTC
CASSFQLQGYEQYF
>few|TRBV6-5|TRBJ1-1|TRBD1
TGTGCCAGCAGTTACTCTGTCGCAGGGGGCGTCACTGAAGCTTTCTTT
CASSYSVAGGVTEAFF
>NA|TRBV4-2|TRBJ1-1|NA
TGTGCCAGCAGCCAATCATCCAGGGGCACTGAAGCTTTCTTT
CASSQSSRGTEAFF
>few|TRBV5-1|TRBJ2-4|TRBD1
TGCGCCAGCAGCGGTGGGACAGGGGTTAGAAACATTCAGTACTTC
CASSGGTGVRNIQYF
>few|TRBV11-1|TRBJ2-1|TRBD2
TGTGCCAGCAGCCCCGGGACTAGCGGGAGTGGAGAGCAGTTCTTC
CASSPGTSGSGEQFF
>NA|TRBV18|TRBJ1-2|NA
TGTGCCAGCTCCTCGATTGAGGATAACTATGGCTACACCTTC
CASSSIEDNYGYTF
>NA|TRBV5-5|TRBJ2-7|TRBD2
TGTGCCAGCGCCCAGACGAGCGGGAGGGCCCCGCTTCAGCACGAGCAGTACTTC
CASAQTSGRAPLQHEQYF
>NA|TRBV6-5|TRBJ2-7|NA
TGTGCCAGCAGTTACTCGATGGGCAGGGGTACCTACGAGCAGTACTTC
CASSYSMGRGTYEQYF
>NA|TRBV21-1|TRBJ2-6|NA
TGTGCCAGCAGTTACACAGGGCCTGGGGCCAACGTCCTGACTTTC
CASSYTGPGANVLTF
>few|TRBV10-3|TRBJ1-1|TRBD1
TGTGCCATCAGTGGCCGGACAGGGCTTAACACTGAAGCTTTCTTT
CAISGRTGLNTEAFF